What follows is one T cell receptor (beta chain) and its context. This sample stems from a study of T cell changes during pregnancy in multiple sclerosis. CDR3 length: 17 residues. V lost 4 bases, J lost 4 bases, and 14 bases stayed unmatched. Germline CDR1 and CDR2: ENHRY and SYGVKD. The repertoire was sequenced with immunoSEQ multiplex PCR; TCRdb's copy has only in-frame clones and lacks some. The sample has over 90,000 clones, around 94% seen once. The source of this sequence is a female donor with multiple sclerosis, enrolled in a pregnancy study. The chain uses TRBV10-3 and TRBJ2-3; TRBD1 matches at 7 bases. The input for sequencing was peripheral blood, taken after pregnancy. The CDR3 reads CAISALLSQGLPDTQYF. The CDR3 DNA sequence: TGTGCCATCAGTGCCCTGTTGTCACAGGGGCTACCAGATACGCAGTATTTT.